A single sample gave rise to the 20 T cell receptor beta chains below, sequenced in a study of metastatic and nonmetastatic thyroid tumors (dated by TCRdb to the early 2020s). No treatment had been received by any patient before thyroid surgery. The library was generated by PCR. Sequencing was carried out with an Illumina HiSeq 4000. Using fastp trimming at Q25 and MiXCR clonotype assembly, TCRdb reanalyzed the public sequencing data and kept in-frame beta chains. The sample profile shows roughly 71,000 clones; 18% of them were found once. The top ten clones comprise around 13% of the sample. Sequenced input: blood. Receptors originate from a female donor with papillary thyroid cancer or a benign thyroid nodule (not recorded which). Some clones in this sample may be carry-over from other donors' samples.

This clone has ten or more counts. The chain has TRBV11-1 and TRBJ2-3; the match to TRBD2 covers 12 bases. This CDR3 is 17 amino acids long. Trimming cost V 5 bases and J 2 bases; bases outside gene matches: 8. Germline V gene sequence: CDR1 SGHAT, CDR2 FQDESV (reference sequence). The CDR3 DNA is TGTGCCAGCAGCCAGACTAGCGGGAGATCTAACACAGATACGCAGTATTTT. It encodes CASSQTSGRSNTDTQYF. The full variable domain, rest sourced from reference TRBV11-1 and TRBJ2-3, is EAEVAQSPRYKITEKSQAVAFWCDPISGHATLYWYRQILGQGPELLVQFQDESVVDDSQLPKDRFSAERLKGVDSTLKIQPAELGDSAMYLCASSQTSGRSNTDTQYFGPGTRLTVL.

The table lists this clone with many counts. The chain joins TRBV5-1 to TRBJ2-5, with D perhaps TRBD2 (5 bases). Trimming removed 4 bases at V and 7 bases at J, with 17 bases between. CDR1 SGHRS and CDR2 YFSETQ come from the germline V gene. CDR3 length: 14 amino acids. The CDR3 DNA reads TGCGCCAGCAGCCCGGAGGCCGCCTTCGGGACCCAGTACTTC. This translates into CASSPEAAFGTQYF.

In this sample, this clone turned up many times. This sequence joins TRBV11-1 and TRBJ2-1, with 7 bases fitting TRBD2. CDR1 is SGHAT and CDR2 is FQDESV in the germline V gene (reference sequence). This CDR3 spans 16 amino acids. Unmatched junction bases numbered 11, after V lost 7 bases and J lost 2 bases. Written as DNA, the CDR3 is TGTGCCAGCAACTCAGGGCGGGAGTTTCCCTACAATGAGCAGTTCTTC. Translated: CASNSGREFPYNEQFF.

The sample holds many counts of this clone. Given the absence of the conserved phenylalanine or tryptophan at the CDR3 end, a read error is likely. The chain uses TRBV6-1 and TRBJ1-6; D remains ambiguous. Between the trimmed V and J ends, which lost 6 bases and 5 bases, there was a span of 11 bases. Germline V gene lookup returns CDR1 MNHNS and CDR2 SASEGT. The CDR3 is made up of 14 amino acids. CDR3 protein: CASSRDGNNSPLHL. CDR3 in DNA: TGTGCCAGCAGCCGCGACGGTAATAATTCACCCCTCCACCTT.

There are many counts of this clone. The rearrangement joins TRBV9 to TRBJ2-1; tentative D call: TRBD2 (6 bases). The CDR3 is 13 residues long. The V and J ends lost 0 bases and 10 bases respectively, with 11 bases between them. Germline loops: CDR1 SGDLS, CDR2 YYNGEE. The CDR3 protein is CASSVGGRGEQFF. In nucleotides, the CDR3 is TGTGCCAGCAGCGTAGGAGGGCGGGGCGAGCAGTTCTTC.

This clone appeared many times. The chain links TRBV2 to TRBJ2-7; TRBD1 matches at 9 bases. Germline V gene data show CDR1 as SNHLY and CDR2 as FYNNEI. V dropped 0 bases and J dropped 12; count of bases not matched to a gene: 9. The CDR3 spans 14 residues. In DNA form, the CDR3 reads TGTGCCAGCAGTGAAGCCCCCGGACAGGGGAAACCGTACTTC. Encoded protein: CASSEAPGQGKPYF. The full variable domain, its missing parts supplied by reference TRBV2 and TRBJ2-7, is EPEVTQTPSHQVTQMGQEVILRCVPISNHLYFYWYRQILGQKVEFLVSFYNNEISEKSEIFDDQFSVERPDGSNFTLKIRSTKLEDSAMYFCASSEAPGQGKPYFGPGTRLTVT.

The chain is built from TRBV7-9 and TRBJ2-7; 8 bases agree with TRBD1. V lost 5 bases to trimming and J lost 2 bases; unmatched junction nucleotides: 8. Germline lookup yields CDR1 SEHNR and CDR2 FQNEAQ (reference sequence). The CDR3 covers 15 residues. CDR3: CASSPLMTGAYEQYF. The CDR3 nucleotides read TGTGCCAGCAGCCCGTTGATGACAGGGGCCTACGAGCAGTACTTC.

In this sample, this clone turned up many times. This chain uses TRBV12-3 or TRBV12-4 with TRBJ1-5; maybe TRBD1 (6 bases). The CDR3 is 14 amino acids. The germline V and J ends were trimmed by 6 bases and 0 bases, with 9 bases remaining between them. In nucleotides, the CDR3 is TGTGCCAGCAGACAGGGTAGTAGCAATCAGCCCCAGCATTTT. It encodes CASRQGSSNQPQHF.

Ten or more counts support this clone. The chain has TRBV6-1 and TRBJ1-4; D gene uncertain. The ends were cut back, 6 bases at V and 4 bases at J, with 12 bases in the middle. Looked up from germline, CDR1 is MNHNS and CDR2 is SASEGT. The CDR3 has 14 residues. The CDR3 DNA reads TGTGCCAGCAGAATCCGGCCGAGTAATGAAAAACTGTTTTTT. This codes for CASRIRPSNEKLFF.

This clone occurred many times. The CDR3 bases are TGTGCCAGCAGCCAAGGACAGGAACGCACAGATACGCAGTATTTT. Protein product: CASSQGQERTDTQYF. V usage is TRBV4-2 and J usage is TRBJ2-3; D is possibly TRBD1 (6 bases). V shed 1 base and J shed 1 base, with 9 bases lying between them. The CDR3 has 15 amino acids. CDR1 and CDR2 (germline): LGHNA, YNFKEQ.

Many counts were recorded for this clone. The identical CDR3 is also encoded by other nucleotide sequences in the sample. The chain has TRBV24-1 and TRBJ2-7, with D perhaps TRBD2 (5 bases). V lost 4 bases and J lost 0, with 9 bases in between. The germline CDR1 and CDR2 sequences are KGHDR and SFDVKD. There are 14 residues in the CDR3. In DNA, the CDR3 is TGTGCCACCAGTGAGGACTCGGGCTCCTACGAGCAGTACTTC. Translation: CATSEDSGSYEQYF.

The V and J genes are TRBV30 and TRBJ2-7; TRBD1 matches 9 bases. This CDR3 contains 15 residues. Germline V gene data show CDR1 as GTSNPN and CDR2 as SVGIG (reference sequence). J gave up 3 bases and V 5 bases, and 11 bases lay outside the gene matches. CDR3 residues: CAWGTGRRRNYEQYF. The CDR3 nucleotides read TGTGCCTGGGGGACAGGGAGGAGGAGGAACTACGAGCAGTACTTC.

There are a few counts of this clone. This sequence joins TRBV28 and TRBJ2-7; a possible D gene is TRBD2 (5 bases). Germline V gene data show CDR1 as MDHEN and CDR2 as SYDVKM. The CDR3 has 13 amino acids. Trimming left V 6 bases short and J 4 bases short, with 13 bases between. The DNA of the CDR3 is TGTGCCAGCAGCGGGCCCGGGGAGTACGAGCAGTACTTC. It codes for CASSGPGEYEQYF.

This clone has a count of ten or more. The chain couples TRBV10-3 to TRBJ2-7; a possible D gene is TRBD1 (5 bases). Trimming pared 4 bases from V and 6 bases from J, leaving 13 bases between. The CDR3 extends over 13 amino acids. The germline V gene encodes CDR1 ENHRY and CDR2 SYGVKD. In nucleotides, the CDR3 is TGTGCCATCAGTGGCCAGACAGAATCCGAGCAGTACTTC. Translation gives CAISGQTESEQYF.

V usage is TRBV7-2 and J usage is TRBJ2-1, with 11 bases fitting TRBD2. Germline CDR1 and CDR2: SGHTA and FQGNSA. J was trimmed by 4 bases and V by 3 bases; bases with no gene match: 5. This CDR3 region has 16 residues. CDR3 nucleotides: TGTGCCAGCAGCTTTAGCGGGAGGGCTTCTTACAATGAGCAGTTCTTC. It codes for CASSFSGRASYNEQFF.

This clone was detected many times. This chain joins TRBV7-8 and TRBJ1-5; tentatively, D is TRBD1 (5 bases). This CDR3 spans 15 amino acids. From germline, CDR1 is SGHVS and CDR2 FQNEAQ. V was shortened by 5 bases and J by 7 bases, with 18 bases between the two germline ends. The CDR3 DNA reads TGTGCCAGCAGCGCCCGCGGGGGGGAAGGGCAGCCCCAGCATTTT. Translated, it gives CASSARGGEGQPQHF.

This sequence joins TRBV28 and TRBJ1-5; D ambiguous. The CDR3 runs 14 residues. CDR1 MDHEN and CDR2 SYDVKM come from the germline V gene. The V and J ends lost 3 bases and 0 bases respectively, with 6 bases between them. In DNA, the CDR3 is TGTGCCAGCAGTTTCGGGGTTAGCAATCAGCCCCAGCATTTT. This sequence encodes CASSFGVSNQPQHF.

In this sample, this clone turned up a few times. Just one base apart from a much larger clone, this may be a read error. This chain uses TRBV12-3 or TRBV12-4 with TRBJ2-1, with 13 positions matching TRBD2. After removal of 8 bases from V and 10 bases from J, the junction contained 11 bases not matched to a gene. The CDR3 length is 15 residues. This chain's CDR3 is CASRRTSGRSEEQFF. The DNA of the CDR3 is TGTGCCAGCCGACGGACTAGCGGGAGAAGTGAGGAGCAGTTCTTC.

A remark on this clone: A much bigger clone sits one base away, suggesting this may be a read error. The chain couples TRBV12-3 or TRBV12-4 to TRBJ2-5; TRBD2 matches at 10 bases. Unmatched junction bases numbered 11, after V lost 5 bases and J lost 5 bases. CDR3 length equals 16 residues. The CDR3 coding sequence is TGTGCCAGCAGTCCAACTAGCGGGACGGCCGTGGAGACCCAGTACTTC. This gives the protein CASSPTSGTAVETQYF.

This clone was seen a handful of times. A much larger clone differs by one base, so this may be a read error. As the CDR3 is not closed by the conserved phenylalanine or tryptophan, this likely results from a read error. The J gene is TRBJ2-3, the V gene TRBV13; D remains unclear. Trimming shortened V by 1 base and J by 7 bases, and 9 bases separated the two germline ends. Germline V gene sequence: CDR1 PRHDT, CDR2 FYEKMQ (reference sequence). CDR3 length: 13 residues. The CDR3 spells CASSLEGPYTQYL. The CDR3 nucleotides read TGTGCCAGCAGCTTAGAGGGCCCATATACGCAGTATCTT.